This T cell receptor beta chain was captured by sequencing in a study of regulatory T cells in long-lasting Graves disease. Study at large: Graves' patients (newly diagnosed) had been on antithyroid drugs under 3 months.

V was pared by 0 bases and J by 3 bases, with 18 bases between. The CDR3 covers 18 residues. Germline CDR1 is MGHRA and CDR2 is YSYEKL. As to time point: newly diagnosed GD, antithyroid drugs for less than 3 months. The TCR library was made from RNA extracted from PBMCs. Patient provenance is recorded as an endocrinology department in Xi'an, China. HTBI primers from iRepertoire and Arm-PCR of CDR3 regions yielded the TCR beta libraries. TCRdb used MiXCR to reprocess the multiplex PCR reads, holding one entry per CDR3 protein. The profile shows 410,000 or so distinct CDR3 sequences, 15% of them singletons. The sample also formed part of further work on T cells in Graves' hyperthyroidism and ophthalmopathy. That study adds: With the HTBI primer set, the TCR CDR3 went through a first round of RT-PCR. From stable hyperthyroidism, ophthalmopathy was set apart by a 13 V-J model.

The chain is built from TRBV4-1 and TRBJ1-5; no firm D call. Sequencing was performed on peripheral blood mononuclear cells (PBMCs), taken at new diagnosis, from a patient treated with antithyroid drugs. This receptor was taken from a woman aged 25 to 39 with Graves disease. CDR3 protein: CASSQEGRVSGSNQPQHF. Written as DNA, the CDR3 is TGCGCCAGCAGCCAAGAAGGAAGGGTTTCGGGCTCCAATCAGCCCCAGCATTTT.